The clone carrying this TCR beta chain was seen ten or more times. This specimen comes from a study of neurological immune-mediated disorders. TCRdb used MiXCR to reprocess the 5' RACE reads, holding one entry per CDR3 protein. The profile shows 27,000 or so distinct CDR3 sequences, approximately 21% of them singletons. This TCR was recovered from an older woman in good health. What was sequenced was PBMCs.

CDR3 protein: CASSEDVGDTQYF. In DNA, the CDR3 is TGTGCCAGCAGTGAAGATGTAGGGGATACGCAGTATTTT. The genes are TRBV2 and TRBJ2-3; D gene unclear. V dropped 1 base and J dropped 6 bases, with 8 bases sitting between them. Germline CDR1 is SNHLY and CDR2 is FYNNEI. The length of the CDR3 is 13 residues.